This T cell receptor (beta chain) was identified during a study of blood T cell repertoires in COVID-19. Background on the study: T cells, B-cell-depleted T cells, or PBMCs supplied cDNA or gDNA.

TCRdb's table, derived via immunoSEQ multiplex PCR, lists solely in-frame clones and lacks some. The table shows tens of thousands of clones, with roughly 87% occurring only once. The CDR3 runs to 14 residues. V was pared by 3 bases and J by 1 base, with 3 bases of the junction left unmatched. Germline V gene data show CDR1 as SGHRS and CDR2 as YFSETQ. J is TRBJ1-1 and V is TRBV5-1, with TRBD1 identical over 7 bases. Source material: peripheral blood. The clonotype was recovered from a man aged 50 to 60 with acute or convalescent COVID-19. CDR3 bases: TGCGCCAGCAGCTGGGGACAGACGAACACTGAAGCTTTCTTT. Its protein product is CASSWGQTNTEAFF.